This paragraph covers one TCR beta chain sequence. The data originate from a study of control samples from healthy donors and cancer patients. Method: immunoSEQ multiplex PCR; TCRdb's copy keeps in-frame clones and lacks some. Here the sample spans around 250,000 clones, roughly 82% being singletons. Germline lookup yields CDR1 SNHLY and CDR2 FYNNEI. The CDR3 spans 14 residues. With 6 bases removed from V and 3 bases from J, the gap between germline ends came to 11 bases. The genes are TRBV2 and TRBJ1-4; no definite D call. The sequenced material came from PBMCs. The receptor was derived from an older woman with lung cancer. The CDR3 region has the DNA TGTGCCAGCAGATTTGAAGTCGCTAATGAAAAACTGTTTTTT. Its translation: CASRFEVANEKLFF.